These 22 T cell receptor beta chains share one sample of origin, sequenced in a study of immune evolution from preneoplasia to lung adenocarcinoma. Clones were sequenced by immunoSEQ multiplex PCR, and TCRdb holds only the in-frame ones, with some missing. The data show 4,400 or so clones, 86% seen once. Sequenced sample: FFPE lung adenocarcinoma in situ tissue. The source of these receptors is a person between 65 and 80 years old with lung adenocarcinoma.

V gene TRBV28 combines with J gene TRBJ1-5; D is unclear. The CDR3 consists of 14 residues. CDR1 and CDR2 from the germline V gene are MDHEN and SYDVKM. V lost 7 bases, J lost 1 base, and 11 bases lay in between. DNA for the CDR3: TGTGCCAGCATTAAAAGGGAGAGCAATCAGCCCCAGCATTTT. Amino acid sequence: CASIKRESNQPQHF. Complete variable domain (other parts from reference TRBV28 and TRBJ1-5): DVKVTQSSRYLVKRTGEKVFLECVQDMDHENMFWYRQDPGLGLRLIYFSYDVKMKEKGDIPEGYSVSREKKERFSLILESASTNQTSMYLCASIKRESNQPQHFGDGTRLSIL.

This clone was recorded a few times. The chain carries TRBV30 and TRBJ2-7; TRBD2 agrees at 8 bases. CDR3 size: 11 residues. Germline lookup yields CDR1 GTSNPN and CDR2 SVGIG (reference sequence). J lost 7 bases, V lost 5 bases, and 4 bases had no gene match. This CDR3 is CAWREGREQYF. CDR3 bases: TGTGCCTGGCGGGAGGGCAGGGAGCAGTACTTC.

The chain recombines TRBV28 with TRBJ1-2, with TRBD1 as a possible D gene (6 bases). This CDR3 region has 16 residues. V lost 1 base and J lost 1, with 13 bases in between. CDR1 is MDHEN, CDR2 SYDVKM, per germline. The CDR3 is CASSLSGGAGNYGYTF. Written as DNA, the CDR3 is TGTGCCAGCAGTTTATCTGGGGGCGCAGGTAACTATGGCTACACCTTC.

The chain is built from TRBV6-1 and TRBJ2-7; 11 bases map to TRBD1. This CDR3 contains 15 residues. With 2 bases clipped from V and 2 bases from J, the junction kept 2 bases outside the gene matches. The germline CDR1 and CDR2 sequences are MNHNS and SASEGT. The CDR3 loop is CASSEPGQGAYEQYF. Here the CDR3 DNA reads TGTGCCAGCAGTGAACCGGGACAGGGGGCCTACGAGCAGTACTTC.

This chain links TRBV7-8 with TRBJ1-1, with D possibly being TRBD1 (5 bases). V lost 2 bases, J lost 6 bases, and 16 bases lay in between. Germline V gene data show CDR1 as SGHVS and CDR2 as FQNEAQ. The CDR3 spans 15 residues. CDR3 bases: TGTGCCAGCAGCTTATACTATGGGGGGGAGGCTGAAGCTTTCTTT. Protein: CASSLYYGGEAEAFF. The entire variable domain, with the rest obtained from reference TRBV7-8 and TRBJ1-1, is as follows: GAGVSQSPRYKVAKRGQDVALRCDPISGHVSLFWYQQALGQGPEFLTYFQNEAQLDKSGLPSDRFFAERPEGSVSTLKIQRTQQEDSAVYLCASSLYYGGEAEAFFGQGTRLTVV.

This chain connects TRBV5-8 to TRBJ1-1, with D possibly matching TRBD1 (6 bases). The CDR3 spans 16 residues. V lost 6 bases, J lost 2 bases, and 20 bases lay in between. Germline CDR1 reads SGHTS; CDR2 reads YDEGEE. The DNA for the CDR3 is TGTGCCAGCACCCCGGGGGCCTCGCGCCCAAACACTGAAGCTTTCTTT. Translating it yields CASTPGASRPNTEAFF.

The CDR3 bases are TGTGCCAGCAGCCAACCCGCGGGGGGTACCCACGAGCAGTACTTC. It yields the protein CASSQPAGGTHEQYF. The genes are TRBV7-6 and TRBJ2-7, with TRBD2 matching over 8 bases. Germline lookup yields CDR1 SGHVS and CDR2 FNYEAQ. This CDR3 is 15 amino acids long. V lost 5 bases, J lost 5 bases, and 11 bases stayed unmatched.

This rearrangement joins TRBV6-6 to TRBJ1-2, with D possibly TRBD1 on 5 matching bases. The CDR3 loop spans 13 amino acids. V was clipped by 2 bases and J by 7 bases, with 11 bases between them. The V gene's germline CDR1 is MNHNY and CDR2 SVGAGI (reference sequence). The CDR3 spells CASSYGADGGYTF. The CDR3 DNA is TGTGCCAGCAGTTACGGGGCAGACGGTGGCTACACCTTC.

CDR3 DNA: TGTGCCAGCAGCCTCCCGGCAGGGGGAAACACCATATATTTT. This gives the protein CASSLPAGGNTIYF. V usage is TRBV4-2 and J usage is TRBJ1-3; tentative D call: TRBD1 (5 bases). The CDR3 has 14 amino acids. Trimming took off 4 bases at V and 4 bases at J, with 11 bases between the two ends. Germline CDR1 and CDR2: LGHNA and YNFKEQ.

The chain recombines TRBV29-1 with TRBJ2-7, with D possibly being TRBD1 or TRBD2 (5 bases each). In germline, CDR1 is SQVTM, CDR2 ANQGSEA. Trimming removed 5 bases from V and 7 bases from J, with 18 bases in between. The CDR3 extends over 13 amino acids. The CDR3 nucleotides read TGCAGCGTTTCCGGGACGGTTCCGGGGGAGCAGTACTTC. Its translation: CSVSGTVPGEQYF.

This chain uses TRBV10-3 with TRBJ1-4; unclear D gene. CDR1 is ENHRY and CDR2 is SYGVKD in the germline V gene. V was clipped by 0 bases and J by 0 bases, with 8 bases between them. This CDR3 has 16 amino acids. This CDR3 reads CAISESMTATNEKLFF. CDR3 sequence (DNA): TGTGCCATCAGTGAGTCGATGACGGCAACTAATGAAAAACTGTTTTTT.

This rearrangement joins TRBV4-1 to TRBJ1-2; D perhaps matches TRBD1 (6 bases). Germline V lookup: CDR1 MGHRA, CDR2 YSYEKL. Trimming cost V 5 bases and J 2 bases, with 15 bases left between them. The CDR3 covers 15 residues. CDR3 DNA: TGCGCCAGCAGCACTCGCGGGGGCGGCAACTATGGCTACACCTTC. Translating gives CASSTRGGGNYGYTF.

Only one count was recorded for this clone. The J gene is TRBJ2-6, the V gene TRBV5-6; D call uncertain. V shed 0 bases and J shed 0 bases, with 7 bases lying between them. Germline CDR1 is SGHDT and CDR2 is YYEEEE. The CDR3 contains 16 residues. CDR3: CASSLVGNSGANVLTF. The CDR3 DNA follows: TGTGCCAGCAGCTTGGTTGGGAACTCTGGGGCCAACGTCCTGACTTTC.

CDR3 sequence (DNA): TGTGCCTGGAGTGGGGAGGAACACCAAGAGACCCAGTACTTC. It specifies CAWSGEEHQETQYF. The rearrangement uses TRBV30 and TRBJ2-5, with D maybe TRBD2 (6 bases). The CDR3 consists of 14 residues. Trimming left V 1 base short and J 0 bases short, with 9 bases between. Germline assignment: CDR1 GTSNPN and CDR2 SVGIG (reference sequence). The whole variable domain, remainder taken from reference TRBV30 and TRBJ2-5, is SQTIHQWPATLVQPVGSPLSLECTVEGTSNPNLYWYRQAAGRGLQLLFYSVGIGQISSEVPQNLSASRPQDRQFILSSKKLLLSDSGFYLCAWSGEEHQETQYFGPGTRLLVL.

The chain recombines TRBV5-1 with TRBJ2-1, with TRBD1 identical over 9 bases. CDR1 SGHRS and CDR2 YFSETQ come from the germline V gene. The CDR3 is 17 amino acids. V lost 1 base and J lost 9; bases outside the gene matches: 14. In DNA form, the CDR3 reads TGCGCCAGCAGCTTGTCACCGGGGGGACAGGGAGGTGGTGAGCAGTTCTTC. It translates to CASSLSPGGQGGGEQFF.

The V gene is TRBV29-1, the J gene TRBJ1-2, with D possibly matching TRBD1 (6 bases). Germline CDR1 is SQVTM and CDR2 is ANQGSEA. This CDR3 has 13 residues. V gave up 3 bases and J gave up 0 bases, with 8 bases separating them. The CDR3 DNA sequence: TGCAGCGTTGATGCAGGGGCTAACTATGGCTACACCTTC. Translating gives CSVDAGANYGYTF.

This sequence joins TRBV6-5 and TRBJ2-2, with D uncertain. This CDR3 is built from 14 residues. The germline CDR1 and CDR2 sequences are MNHEY and SVGAGI. V lost 0 bases, J lost 4 bases, and 6 bases lay in between. CDR3 nucleotides: TGTGCCAGCAGTTACTCGCTGTCCACCGGGGAGCTGTTTTTT. As protein: CASSYSLSTGELFF.

V and J are TRBV19 and TRBJ2-2; 8 nucleotides match TRBD2. The ends lost 2 bases at V and 4 bases at J; junction bases unmatched: 0. Germline V gives CDR1 LNHDA, CDR2 SQIVND (reference sequence). This CDR3 comprises 14 residues. CDR3 sequence reads: CASSITSGTGELFF. CDR3 DNA: TGTGCCAGTAGTATAACTAGCGGCACCGGGGAGCTGTTTTTT. Full variable domain (missing parts from reference TRBV19 and TRBJ2-2): DGGITQSPKYLFRKEGQNVTLSCEQNLNHDAMYWYRQDPGQGLRLIYYSQIVNDFQKGDIAEGYSVSREKKESFPLTVTSAQKNPTAFYLCASSITSGTGELFFGEGSRLTVL.

The V gene is TRBV11-3, the J gene TRBJ1-1; D is possibly TRBD1 (6 bases). With 6 bases removed from V and 7 bases from J, the gap between germline ends came to 9 bases. The V gene's germline CDR1 is SGHNT and CDR2 YENEEA. The CDR3 totals 11 residues. This CDR3 reads CASSGQIEAFF. The CDR3 bases are TGTGCCAGCAGTGGACAGATTGAAGCTTTCTTT.

The V gene is TRBV19, the J gene TRBJ2-5; D possibly matches TRBD1 or TRBD2 (5 bases each). V lost 5 bases and J 2 bases, leaving 9 bases between the germline ends. The germline gives CDR1 LNHDA, CDR2 SQIVND (reference sequence). The CDR3 is 13 residues long. The CDR3 sequence is CASSRDGQETQYF. The CDR3, as DNA: TGTGCCAGTAGTCGGGACGGACAAGAGACCCAGTACTTC.

This clone occurred once. This chain uses TRBV4-1 with TRBJ2-7; no firm D call. The length of the CDR3 is 15 residues. Germline V gene sequence: CDR1 MGHRA, CDR2 YSYEKL. The V gene lost 4 bases and the J gene lost 6 bases, with 19 bases spanning the gap. The CDR3 coding sequence is TGCGCCAGCAGCCTCCGGGCCGATAACGCAGCCGAGCAGTACTTC. Translation: CASSLRADNAAEQYF.

V gene TRBV23-1 combines with J gene TRBJ1-2; 9 bases are shared with TRBD1. TRBV23-1 is classed as an ORF, of uncertain function. Trimming at V came to 9 bases and at J to 5 bases, leaving 4 bases not matched to a gene. The CDR3 is 12 amino acids. In DNA form, the CDR3 reads TGCGCCAGGAAAGGGACAGGGTATGGCTACACCTTC. This sequence encodes CARKGTGYGYTF.